This T cell receptor beta chain was recorded in a study of T cell responses to AZD1222 COVID-19 vaccine. Broader study findings: Just a handful of AZD1222 recipients tested seropositive at baseline. There were vaccine-associated CD4 TCRs across spike, dominant at 160-218 and 743-854. In all cases, repertoires were sampled only after the peak T cell response.

It was second doses at about 4 or about 12 weeks that were pooled. In regard to this clone: What it recognizes is unknown.

Generated by immunoSEQ multiplex PCR, the TCRdb table keeps only in-frame clones and is missing some. Here the sample spans about 80,000 clones, 70% to 90% being singletons. Trimming took 4 bases from V and 7 from J; bases not matched to a gene: 15. There are 16 residues in the CDR3. Germline V gene lookup returns CDR1 SEHNR and CDR2 FQNEAQ (reference sequence). The V and J genes are TRBV7-9 and TRBJ2-7; 8 nucleotides agree with TRBD2. The receptor was derived from an adult who received the AZD1222 COVID-19 vaccine. The sample here was peripheral blood, taken 28 days after the second AZD1222 dose. CDR3 region: CASSSGGGTSAREQYF. CDR3 sequence (DNA): TGTGCCAGCAGCTCCGGGGGGGGGACTTCCGCTAGAGAGCAGTACTTC.